This T cell receptor (beta chain) stems from a study of cytomegalovirus exposure and HLA in healthy donors. Study-wide findings and caveats: Through in vitro validation, three CMV-associated chains were shown to be specific for CMV antigens.

Between the trimmed V and J ends, which lost 3 bases and 3 bases, there was a span of 15 bases. Looked up from germline, CDR1 is LNHDA and CDR2 is SQIVND (reference sequence). There are 15 residues in the CDR3. PCR involved 60 Vbeta and 13 Jbeta primers. This table comes from immunoSEQ multiplex PCR, and its TCRdb copy is limited to in-frame clones, with some not included. Seen here are about 150,000 clones, about four fifths observed once, and the top ten hold 6.3%. Concerning this clone: Antigen specificity is unknown.

Specimen: PBMCs. This chain links TRBV19 with TRBJ2-7; possible D gene TRBD2, 6 bases. The TCR originated in a man between 50 and 59 years old in good health and CMV-seropositive. The CDR3: CASSMGWRESYEQYF. Here the CDR3 DNA reads TGTGCCAGTAGTATGGGTTGGAGGGAAAGCTACGAGCAGTACTTC.